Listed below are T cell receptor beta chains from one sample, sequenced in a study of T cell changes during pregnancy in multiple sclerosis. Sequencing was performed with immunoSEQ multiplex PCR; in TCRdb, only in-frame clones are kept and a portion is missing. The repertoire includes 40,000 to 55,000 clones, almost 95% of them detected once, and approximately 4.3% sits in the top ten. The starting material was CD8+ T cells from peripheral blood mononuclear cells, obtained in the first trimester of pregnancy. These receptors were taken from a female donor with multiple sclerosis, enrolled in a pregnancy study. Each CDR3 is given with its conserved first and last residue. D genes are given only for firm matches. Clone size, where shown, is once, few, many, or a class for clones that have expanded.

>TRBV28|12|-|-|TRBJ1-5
CASSMGLQPQHF
TGTGCCAGCAGTATGGGACTCCAGCCCCAGCATTTT
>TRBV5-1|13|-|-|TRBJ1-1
CASSPPGNTEAFF
TGCGCCAGCAGCCCCCCAGGGAACACTGAAGCTTTCTTT
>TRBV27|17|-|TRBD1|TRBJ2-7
CASSPGTGGTSSYEQYF
TGTGCCAGCAGTCCTGGGACAGGAGGAACAAGCTCCTACGAGCAGTACTTC
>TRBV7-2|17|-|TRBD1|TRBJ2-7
CASSWPPTGGLSYEQYF
TGTGCCAGCAGCTGGCCCCCTACAGGGGGCCTGTCCTACGAGCAGTACTTC
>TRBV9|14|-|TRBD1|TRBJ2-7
CASSEGQGIYEQYF
TGTGCCAGCAGCGAGGGACAGGGGATCTACGAGCAGTACTTC
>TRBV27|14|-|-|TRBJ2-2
CASGRGARTGELFF
TGTGCCAGCGGGCGGGGAGCGAGGACCGGGGAGCTGTTTTTT
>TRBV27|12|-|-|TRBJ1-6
CASGPGNSPLHF
TGTGCCAGCGGCCCAGGGAATTCACCCCTCCACTTT
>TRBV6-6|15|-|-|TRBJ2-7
CASSLMTAYSYEQYF
TGTGCCAGCAGTCTGATGACAGCTTACTCCTACGAGCAGTACTTC
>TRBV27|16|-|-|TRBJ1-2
CASSSVADRANYGYTF
TGTGCCAGCAGTTCGGTTGCGGACAGAGCTAACTATGGCTACACCTTC
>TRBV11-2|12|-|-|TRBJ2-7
CASSFGGDEQYF
TGTGCCAGCAGCTTCGGCGGGGACGAGCAGTACTTC
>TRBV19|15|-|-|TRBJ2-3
CASLARGLGTDTQYF
TGTGCCAGTTTGGCAAGAGGGCTTGGCACAGATACGCAGTATTTT
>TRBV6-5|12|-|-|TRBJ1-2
CASGGAVYGYTF
TGTGCCAGCGGCGGGGCGGTTTACGGCTACACCTTC
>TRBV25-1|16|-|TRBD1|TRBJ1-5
CASSEYMDRGAQPQHF
TGTGCCAGCAGTGAATATATGGACAGGGGGGCTCAGCCCCAGCATTTT
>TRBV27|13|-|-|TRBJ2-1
CASRKTGGDEQFF
TGTGCCAGCAGGAAAACAGGGGGGGATGAGCAGTTCTTC
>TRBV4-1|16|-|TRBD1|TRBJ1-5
CARTYWDRRSNQPQHF
TGCGCCAGAACATACTGGGACAGAAGAAGCAATCAGCCCCAGCATTTT
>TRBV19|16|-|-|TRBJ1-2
CASSSPLWGSYYGYTF
TGTGCCAGTAGTAGTCCCCTTTGGGGCAGTTACTATGGCTACACCTTC
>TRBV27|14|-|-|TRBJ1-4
CASSFRGDNEKLFF
TGTGCCAGCAGTTTTAGGGGCGATAATGAAAAACTGTTTTTT
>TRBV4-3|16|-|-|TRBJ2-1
CASSQGAGPGVRGQFF
TGCGCCAGCAGCCAAGGGGCGGGGCCGGGTGTTCGCGGGCAGTTCTTC
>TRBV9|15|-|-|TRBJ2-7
CASSSRAGGRYEQYF
TGTGCCAGCAGCTCTCGGGCCGGGGGTAGGTACGAGCAGTACTTC
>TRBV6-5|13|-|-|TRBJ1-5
CASSPLVGGPQHF
TGTGCCAGCAGCCCACTCGTTGGCGGGCCCCAGCATTTT
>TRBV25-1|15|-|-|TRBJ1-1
CASSDPGTINTEAFF
TGTGCCAGCAGTGACCCCGGGACAATTAACACTGAAGCTTTCTTT
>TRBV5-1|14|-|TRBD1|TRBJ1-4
CASSWGQGKDQLFF
TGCGCCAGCAGCTGGGGACAGGGGAAAGACCAACTGTTTTTT
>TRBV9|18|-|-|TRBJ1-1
CASSSRPLTAGAASEAFF
TGTGCCAGCAGCTCGAGACCCCTCACGGCAGGGGCGGCCTCTGAAGCTTTCTTT
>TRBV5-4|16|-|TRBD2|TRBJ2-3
CASSLSGGGSTDTQYF
TGTGCCAGCAGCCTTAGCGGGGGGGGCAGCACAGATACGCAGTATTTT
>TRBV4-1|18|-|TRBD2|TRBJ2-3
CASSQDPGLAGGTDTQYF
TGCGCCAGCAGCCAAGATCCGGGGCTAGCGGGAGGGACAGATACGCAGTATTTT
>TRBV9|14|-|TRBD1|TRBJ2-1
CASSRTGEGNEQFF
TGTGCCAGCTCAAGGACAGGGGAAGGCAATGAGCAGTTCTTC
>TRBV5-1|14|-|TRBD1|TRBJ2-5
CASSLEGGLETQYF
TGCGCCAGCAGCTTGGAAGGGGGCCTGGAGACCCAGTACTTC
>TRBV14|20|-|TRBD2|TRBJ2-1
CASSPGTSGGARSSYNEQFF
TGTGCCAGCAGCCCTGGGACTAGCGGGGGGGCCCGAAGCTCCTACAATGAGCAGTTCTTC
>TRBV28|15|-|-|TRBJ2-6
CASTQVNTGANVLTF
TGTGCCAGCACCCAGGTAAACACTGGGGCCAACGTCCTGACTTTC
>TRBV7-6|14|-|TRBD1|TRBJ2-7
CASSPETGIYEQYF
TGTGCCAGCAGCCCCGAGACAGGGATCTACGAGCAGTACTTC
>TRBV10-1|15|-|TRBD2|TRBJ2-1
CASSPLAGSKDEQFF
TGCGCCAGCAGTCCCCTAGCGGGTTCCAAGGATGAGCAGTTCTTC
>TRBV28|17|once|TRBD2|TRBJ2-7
CASSTASGTSGRGEQYF
TGTGCCAGCAGTACAGCATCCGGGACTAGCGGGAGGGGCGAGCAGTACTTC
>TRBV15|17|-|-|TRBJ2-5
CATSGYRTGDSRETQYF
TGTGCCACCAGCGGATACAGAACAGGGGACTCGAGGGAGACCCAGTACTTC
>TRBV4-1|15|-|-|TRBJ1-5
CASSHQQGGNQPQHF
TGCGCCAGCAGCCACCAACAGGGTGGCAATCAGCCCCAGCATTTT
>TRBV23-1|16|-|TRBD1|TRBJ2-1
CASSPGTGNGYNEQFF
TGCGCCAGCAGTCCCGGGACAGGGAACGGCTACAATGAGCAGTTCTTC